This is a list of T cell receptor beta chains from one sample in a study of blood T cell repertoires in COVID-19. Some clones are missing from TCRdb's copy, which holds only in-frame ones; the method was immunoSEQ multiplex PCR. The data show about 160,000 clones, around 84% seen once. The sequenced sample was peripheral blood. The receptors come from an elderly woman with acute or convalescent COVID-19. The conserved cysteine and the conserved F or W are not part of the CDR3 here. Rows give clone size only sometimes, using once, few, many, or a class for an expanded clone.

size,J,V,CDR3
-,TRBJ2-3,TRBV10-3,AIQGESTDTQY
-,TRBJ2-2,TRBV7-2,ASSPTGAGELF
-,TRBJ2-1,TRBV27,ASSLTGVSLRGTYNEQF
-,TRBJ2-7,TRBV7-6,ASSLGQHINEQY
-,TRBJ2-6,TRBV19,ASNHRATSGANVLT
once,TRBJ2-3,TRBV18,ASSPSGNTDTQY
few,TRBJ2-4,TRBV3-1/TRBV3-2,ASSSSTAIQY
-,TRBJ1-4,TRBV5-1,ASSMTGTYGKLF
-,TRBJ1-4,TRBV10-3,AISKTGAVNEKLF
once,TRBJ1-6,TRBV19,ASSPMGSGGWGSPLH
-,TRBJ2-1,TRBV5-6,ASSFGISFYNEQF
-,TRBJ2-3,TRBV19,ASRPLALAGDTQY
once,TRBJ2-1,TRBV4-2,ASSKTTTGSYNEQF
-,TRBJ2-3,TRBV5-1,ASSPEGGRTQY
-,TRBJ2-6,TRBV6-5,ASTRSISGANVLT
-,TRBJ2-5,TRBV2,ASSRRTGGGETQY
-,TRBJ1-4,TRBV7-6,ASSATVDRQYEKLF
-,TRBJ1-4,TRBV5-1,ASSAQPQGRQEKLF
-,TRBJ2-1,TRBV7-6,ASSLEFLAGVHNEQF
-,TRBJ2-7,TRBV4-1,ASSQASFGRGRNEQY
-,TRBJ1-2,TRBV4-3,ASSPDRGPYGYT
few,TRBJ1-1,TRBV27,ASNPGVGTEAF
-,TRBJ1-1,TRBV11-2,ASSLWRGTEAF